These 24 T cell receptor beta chains originate from one sample sequenced in a study of pediatric ulcerative colitis. Clones were read by immunoSEQ multiplex PCR, and TCRdb kept only the in-frame ones, dropping some. The data hold around 65,000 clones, with more than 60% observed a single time. Sequencing used blood. Receptors originate from a boy between 10 and 17 years old with moderate ulcerative colitis.

The chain has TRBV6-5 and TRBJ1-1, with no clear D. The germline V gene encodes CDR1 MNHEY and CDR2 SVGAGI. V lost 2 bases to trimming and J lost 2 bases, with 6 bases between them. The CDR3 runs 13 residues. CDR3: CASSYEENTEAFF. CDR3 bases: TGTGCCAGCAGTTACGAGGAAAACACTGAAGCTTTCTTT.

This clone was recorded once. The chain combines TRBV6-5 with TRBJ1-5; 10 bases are shared with TRBD1. The CDR3 runs 16 residues. The germline gives CDR1 MNHEY, CDR2 SVGAGI. V lost 0 bases and J lost 4; bases outside the gene matches: 3. CDR3 nucleotide sequence: TGTGCCAGCAGTTACTCCGGGACAGGGGTGAATCAGCCCCAGCATTTT. This translates into CASSYSGTGVNQPQHF.

This sequence joins TRBV4-1 and TRBJ1-2, with D maybe TRBD1 (6 bases). Trimming took 4 bases from V and 4 from J, leaving 16 bases between them. CDR3 length: 15 residues. Germline V CDR1 and CDR2: MGHRA, YSYEKL. The CDR3 loop reads CASSRPDSQIYGYTF. CDR3 bases: TGCGCCAGCAGCCGTCCGGACAGCCAGATCTATGGCTACACCTTC.

The rearrangement joins TRBV7-3 to TRBJ1-2; maybe TRBD1 (6 bases). Germline V gives CDR1 SGHTA, CDR2 FQGTGA. CDR3 length: 13 amino acids. Between the trimmed V and J ends, which lost 5 bases and 4 bases, there was a span of 11 bases. The CDR3 DNA reads TGTGCCAGCAGCCCCCAGGGGACCTATGGCTACACCTTC. Protein: CASSPQGTYGYTF. The full variable domain, in which reference TRBV7-3 and TRBJ1-2 provide the parts outside the CDR3, is GAGVSQTPSNKVTEKGKYVELRCDPISGHTALYWYRQSLGQGPEFLIYFQGTGAADDSGLPNDRFFAVRPEGSVSTLKIQRTERGDSAVYLCASSPQGTYGYTFGSGTRLTVV.

The gene calls are TRBV27 and TRBJ2-7; 10 nucleotides align to TRBD1. The CDR3 loop spans 16 amino acids. Germline V lookup: CDR1 MNHEY, CDR2 SMNVEV (reference sequence). The ends lost 0 bases at V and 6 bases at J; junction bases unmatched: 8. CDR3 loop: CASSLSGGTGVVEQYF. The CDR3 region has the DNA TGTGCCAGCAGTTTATCGGGGGGGACAGGGGTGGTCGAGCAGTACTTC.

The chain is built from TRBV4-1 and TRBJ2-1; 10 bases are a match to TRBD1. The CDR3 is made up of 15 amino acids. Per germline, CDR1 MGHRA and CDR2 YSYEKL. V was pared by 3 bases and J by 4 bases, with 3 bases of the junction left unmatched. CDR3 protein: CASSQGQGSYNEQFF. In DNA, the CDR3 is TGCGCCAGCAGCCAGGGACAGGGGTCATACAATGAGCAGTTCTTC.

This rearrangement joins TRBV2 to TRBJ2-3, with a weak D call TRBD1 (6 bases). The V end was cut by 5 bases, the J end by 0 bases, with 15 bases between. Germline V gene sequence: CDR1 SNHLY, CDR2 FYNNEI. This CDR3 comprises 16 residues. The DNA for the CDR3 is TGTGCCAGCAGTTTGGGGGCCGAAGAAAGCACAGATACGCAGTATTTT. Translation: CASSLGAEESTDTQYF.

This clone has only one observation. This chain connects TRBV7-8 to TRBJ2-5; no firm D call. Germline CDR1 is SGHVS and CDR2 is FQNEAQ. CDR3 length: 13 residues. Deletions cut 2 bases from V and 5 bases from J, with 9 bases between. This CDR3 is CASSLNQLETQYF. CDR3 bases: TGTGCCAGCAGCTTAAACCAGTTGGAGACCCAGTACTTC.

This chain joins TRBV7-8 and TRBJ1-2, with D possibly being TRBD1 (5 bases). The germline V and J ends were trimmed by 5 bases and 7 bases, with 17 bases remaining between them. The CDR3 covers 14 residues. The germline CDR1 and CDR2 sequences are SGHVS and FQNEAQ. The CDR3 DNA reads as TGTGCCAGCAGCAAAAGGACGGGGGAGGGTGGCTACACCTTC. This sequence encodes CASSKRTGEGGYTF.

The rearrangement joins TRBV2 to TRBJ2-5; tentatively, D is TRBD1 or TRBD2 (5 bases each). The germline gives CDR1 SNHLY, CDR2 FYNNEI. V was pared by 9 bases and J by 7 bases, with 21 bases between. The CDR3 spans 14 residues. The CDR3 bases are TGTGCCAGTGGGACCGGGACCTCTACGGGGACCCAGTACTTC. Encoded protein: CASGTGTSTGTQYF.

This sequence joins TRBV5-1 and TRBJ2-7, with TRBD1 identical over 10 bases. Germline CDR1 is SGHRS and CDR2 is YFSETQ. The V and J ends lost 4 bases and 4 bases, in that order; junction bases with no gene match: 2. There are 13 residues in the CDR3. CDR3 sequence (DNA): TGCGCCAGCAGCGGGGACAGGGGATACGAGCAGTACTTC. Translation gives CASSGDRGYEQYF.

V is TRBV7-2 and J is TRBJ1-2; D not resolved. The CDR3 contains 13 residues. Trimming left V 3 bases short and J 2 bases short, with 7 bases between. The germline CDR1 and CDR2 sequences are SGHTA and FQGNSA. This chain's CDR3 is CASSFDNNYGYTF. The CDR3 DNA is TGTGCCAGCAGCTTCGACAACAACTATGGCTACACCTTC.

The CDR3 protein is CASSPFLAYEQYF. The CDR3 DNA follows: TGTGCCAGCAGCCCTTTTCTAGCGTACGAGCAGTACTTC. The chain carries TRBV14 and TRBJ2-7; TRBD2 is a possible D gene (6 bases). Germline V gene lookup returns CDR1 SGHDN and CDR2 FVKESK. V was clipped by 4 bases and J by 4 bases, with 11 bases between them. The CDR3 has 13 residues.

CDR3 residues: CASSEVLGDRNQPQHF. CDR3 sequence (DNA): TGTGCCAGCAGTGAAGTGCTGGGGGACCGCAATCAGCCCCAGCATTTT. The chain uses TRBV6-1 and TRBJ1-5; a weak D match, TRBD1 (5 bases). The germline CDR1 and CDR2 sequences are MNHNS and SASEGT. V lost 1 base to trimming and J lost 2 bases, with 12 bases between them. The CDR3 extends over 16 amino acids.

This clone was counted a single time. The chain recombines TRBV25-1 with TRBJ1-2; D unclear. The CDR3 is made up of 15 amino acids. The germline gives CDR1 MGHDK, CDR2 SYGVNS. Trimming stripped 0 bases from V and 4 bases from J, with 12 bases between. The CDR3 DNA follows: TGTGCCAGCAGTGAATATCGTACGACAAGCTATGGCTACACCTTC. This translates into CASSEYRTTSYGYTF.

This clone showed up just once. This sequence joins TRBV2 and TRBJ2-6, with 9 bases aligning to TRBD1. The CDR3 has 15 amino acids. The J segment lost 4 bases and the V segment lost 9 bases, leaving 7 bases of the junction unmatched. The V gene's germline CDR1 is SNHLY and CDR2 FYNNEI. CDR3 loop: CARGQGGAGANVLTF. The CDR3 nucleotides read TGTGCCAGGGGACAGGGTGGGGCCGGGGCCAACGTCCTGACTTTC.

This chain links TRBV30 with TRBJ2-7; possibly TRBD1 for D (6 bases). The CDR3 spans 13 residues. CDR1 and CDR2 from the germline V gene are GTSNPN and SVGIG (reference sequence). V was shortened by 5 bases and J by 0 bases, with 11 bases between the two germline ends. In nucleotides, the CDR3 is TGTGCCTGGCGACAGGTAGCCTCCTACGAGCAGTACTTC. Its translation: CAWRQVASYEQYF.

Here the CDR3 reads CASSIFRGSLGAFF. The CDR3 nucleotides read TGTGCCAGTAGTATCTTCAGGGGGAGTTTGGGAGCTTTCTTT. The rearrangement links TRBV19 to TRBJ1-1; 7 bases are shared with TRBD1. Germline CDR1 LNHDA, CDR2 SQIVND (reference sequence). The CDR3 is made up of 14 amino acids. J was trimmed by 10 bases and V by 3 bases; bases with no gene match: 11.

The rearrangement joins TRBV5-1 to TRBJ2-2; D perhaps matches TRBD1 (5 bases). Deletions cut 0 bases from V and 0 bases from J, with 12 bases between. The CDR3 length is 17 residues. The germline CDR1 and CDR2 sequences are SGHRS and YFSETQ. The CDR3 DNA follows: TGCGCCAGCAGCTTGGGGCACAGGAACGCGAACACCGGGGAGCTGTTTTTT. Residues: CASSLGHRNANTGELFF.

This clone was detected a few times. This chain uses TRBV5-1 with TRBJ1-1; a possible D gene is TRBD1 (6 bases). Germline V CDR1 and CDR2: SGHRS, YFSETQ. With 2 bases removed from V and 3 bases from J, the gap between germline ends came to 14 bases. CDR3 length equals 15 residues. CDR3: CASSLGNQGYTEAFF. The CDR3 nucleotides are TGCGCCAGCAGCTTAGGCAACCAGGGGTACACTGAAGCTTTCTTT.

The rearrangement joins TRBV7-6 to TRBJ2-7, with a weak D call TRBD1 (6 bases). The CDR3 consists of 14 residues. CDR1 SGHVS and CDR2 FNYEAQ come from the germline V gene. Trimming left V 5 bases short and J 0 bases short, with 11 bases between. The CDR3, as DNA: TGTGCCAGCAGCCACCGGGACAACTCCTACGAGCAGTACTTC. Protein sequence: CASSHRDNSYEQYF.

The V gene is TRBV6-6, the J gene TRBJ2-7; D is undetermined. CDR1 is MNHNY and CDR2 is SVGAGI in the germline V gene (reference sequence). Trimming stripped 5 bases from V and 0 bases from J, with 2 bases between. This CDR3 comprises 11 residues. CDR3 residues: CASSASYEQYF. CDR3 bases: TGTGCCAGCAGTGCCTCCTACGAGCAGTACTTC.

The CDR3, as DNA: TGTGCCAGCGGAAACAGCGTCGAGCAGTACTTC. Protein: CASGNSVEQYF. The rearrangement links TRBV25-1 to TRBJ2-7; D is undetermined. The CDR3 spans 11 residues. CDR1 and CDR2 (germline): MGHDK, SYGVNS. Deletions cut 8 bases from V and 6 bases from J, with 11 bases between.

The table lists this clone with a count of one. This chain links TRBV29-1 with TRBJ2-7, with D perhaps being TRBD1 or TRBD2 (5 bases each). V lost 0 bases and J 3 bases, leaving 21 bases between the germline ends. CDR1 SQVTM and CDR2 ANQGSEA come from the germline V gene. CDR3 length: 17 residues. The CDR3 reads CSVEDRHGTSGRYEQYF. The DNA of the CDR3 is TGCAGCGTTGAAGATCGTCACGGTACTTCGGGGCGCTACGAGCAGTACTTC.